The clone carrying this T cell receptor (beta chain) was found a few times. The target antigen is unknown. This sample is part of a study of T-cell reconstitution after alpha-beta-depleted transplantation in children. For TCRbeta, the library was prepared with unique molecular identifiers. TCRdb re-analysed the PCR reads in MiXCR, keeping a single row per CDR3 protein. The table has around 490,000 distinct CDR3 sequences, 10% to 12% seen once; the top ten hold less than 15%. CDR3 length: 14 residues. V was trimmed by 6 bases and J by 5 bases, leaving 16 bases between them. The study, taken as a whole, reports: In some patients, recipient T cells and intrathymic progenitors surviving conditioning explained high day-60 diversity. About two months after transplant, alpha-beta T cells reportedly came from several hundred expanded graft clones. T-cell counts and diversity at one year following transplant were attributed mainly to newly produced T cells.

The sequencing used PBMCs, mostly from graft donor cells, collected 180 days after TCRalphabeta/CD19-depleted stem cell transplant. The V call is TRBV12-3 or TRBV12-4, the J call TRBJ1-1; D call uncertain. The origin of this receptor is a female patient between 2 and 15 years old who had a stem cell transplant for aplastic anemia, so the T cells may come from the graft donor. This chain's CDR3 is CASRNSGPGTEAFF. CDR3 DNA: TGTGCCAGCAGGAACTCCGGCCCGGGGACTGAAGCTTTCTTT.